The T cell receptor (beta chain) described here comes from a study of graft-versus-host responses after intestinal transplantation. For the study at large: The study gave all recipients anti-thymocyte globulin induction, then tacrolimus and steroids for 2 to 3 years.

Measured with immunoSEQ multiplex PCR; TCRdb has only the in-frame clones, and not every one. This repertoire shows roughly 50,000 clones, more than 80% found once; its top ten account for 5% to 7%. Germline CDR1 reads SQVTM; CDR2 reads ANQGSEA. Trimming removed 2 bases from V and 6 bases from J; junction bases left unmatched: 5. The length of the CDR3 is 13 residues. Material: PBMCs, obtained roughly 680 days after intestinal transplant. The chain is built from TRBV29-1 and TRBJ1-1, with 8 nucleotides matching TRBD1. This clonotype originated in a human patient who received an intestinal transplant, so some T cells may come from the graft donor. Written as DNA, the CDR3 is TGCAGCGTTGAAACCCCGGGACAGGCTGAAGCTTTCTTT. Encoded protein: CSVETPGQAEAFF. Full variable domain (outside the CDR3, taken from reference TRBV29-1 and TRBJ1-1): SAVISQKPSRDICQRGTSLTIQCQVDSQVTMMFWYRQQPGQSLTLIATANQGSEATYESGFVIDKFPISRPNLTFSTLTVSNMSPEDSSIYLCSVETPGQAEAFFGQGTRLTVV.